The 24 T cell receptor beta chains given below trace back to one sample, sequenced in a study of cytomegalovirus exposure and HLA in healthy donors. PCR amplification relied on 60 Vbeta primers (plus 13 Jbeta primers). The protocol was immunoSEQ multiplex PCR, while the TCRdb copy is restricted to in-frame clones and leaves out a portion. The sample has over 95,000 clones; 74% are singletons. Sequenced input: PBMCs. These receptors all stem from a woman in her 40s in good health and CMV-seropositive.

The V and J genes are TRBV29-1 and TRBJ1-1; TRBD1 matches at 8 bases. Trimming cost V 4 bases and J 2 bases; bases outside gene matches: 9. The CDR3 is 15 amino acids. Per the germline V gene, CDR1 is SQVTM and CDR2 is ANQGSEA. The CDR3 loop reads CSVGRPGGYNTEAFF. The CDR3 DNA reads TGCAGCGTTGGGAGGCCAGGGGGCTATAACACTGAAGCTTTCTTT.

DNA of the CDR3: TGCGCCAGCAGCGTCAGGGGGCTGGGGGACACTGAAGCTTTCTTT. This sequence encodes CASSVRGLGDTEAFF. V usage is TRBV5-1 and J usage is TRBJ1-1; 8 nucleotides line up with TRBD1. CDR3 size: 15 residues. Germline lookup yields CDR1 SGHRS and CDR2 YFSETQ. The ends lost 4 bases at V and 3 bases at J; junction bases unmatched: 8.

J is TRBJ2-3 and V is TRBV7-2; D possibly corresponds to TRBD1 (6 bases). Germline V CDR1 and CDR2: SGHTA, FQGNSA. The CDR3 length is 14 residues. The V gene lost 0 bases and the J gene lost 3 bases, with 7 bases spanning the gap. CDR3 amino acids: CASSLAGTTDTQYF. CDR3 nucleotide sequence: TGTGCCAGCAGCTTAGCGGGGACAACAGATACGCAGTATTTT.

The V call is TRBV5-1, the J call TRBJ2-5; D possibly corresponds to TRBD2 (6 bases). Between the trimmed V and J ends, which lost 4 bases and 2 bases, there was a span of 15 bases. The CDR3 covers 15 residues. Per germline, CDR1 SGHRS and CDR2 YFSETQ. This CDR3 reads CASSLSPAGQETQYF. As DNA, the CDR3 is TGCGCCAGCAGCCTTTCCCCCGCGGGGCAAGAGACCCAGTACTTC.

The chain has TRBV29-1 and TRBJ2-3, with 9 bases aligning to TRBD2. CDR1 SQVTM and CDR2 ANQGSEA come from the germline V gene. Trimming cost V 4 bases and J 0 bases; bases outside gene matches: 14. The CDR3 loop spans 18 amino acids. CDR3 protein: CSVVGFSGRWVSTDTQYF. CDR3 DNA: TGCAGCGTTGTTGGGTTCAGCGGGAGGTGGGTAAGCACAGATACGCAGTATTTT.

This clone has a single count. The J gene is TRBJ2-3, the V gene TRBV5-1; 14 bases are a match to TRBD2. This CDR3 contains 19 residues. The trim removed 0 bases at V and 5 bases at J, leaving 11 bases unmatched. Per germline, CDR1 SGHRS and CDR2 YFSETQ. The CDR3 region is CASSLAGTSGGPEGDTQYF. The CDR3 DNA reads TGCGCCAGCAGCTTGGCCGGGACTAGCGGGGGCCCCGAGGGAGATACGCAGTATTTT.

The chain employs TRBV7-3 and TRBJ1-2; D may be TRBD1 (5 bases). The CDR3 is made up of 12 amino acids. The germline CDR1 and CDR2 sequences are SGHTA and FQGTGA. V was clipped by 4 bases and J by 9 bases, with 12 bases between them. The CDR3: CASSSNQGSYTF. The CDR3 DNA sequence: TGTGCCAGCAGCTCTAACCAGGGTAGCTACACCTTC.

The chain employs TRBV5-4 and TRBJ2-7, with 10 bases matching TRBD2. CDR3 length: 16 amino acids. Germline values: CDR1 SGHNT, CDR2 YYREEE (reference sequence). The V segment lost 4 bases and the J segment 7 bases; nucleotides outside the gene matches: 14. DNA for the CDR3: TGTGCCAGCAGCCGGAGGACTAGCGGTGCGTCGGTGGAGCAGTACTTC. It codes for CASSRRTSGASVEQYF.

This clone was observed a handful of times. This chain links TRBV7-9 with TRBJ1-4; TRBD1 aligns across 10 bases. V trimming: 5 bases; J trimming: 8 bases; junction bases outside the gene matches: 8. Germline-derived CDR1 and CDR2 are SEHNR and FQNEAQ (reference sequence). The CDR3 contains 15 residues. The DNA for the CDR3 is TGTGCCAGCAGCCCACCCGGGACAGGGGTGGAAAAACTGTTTTTT. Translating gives CASSPPGTGVEKLFF.

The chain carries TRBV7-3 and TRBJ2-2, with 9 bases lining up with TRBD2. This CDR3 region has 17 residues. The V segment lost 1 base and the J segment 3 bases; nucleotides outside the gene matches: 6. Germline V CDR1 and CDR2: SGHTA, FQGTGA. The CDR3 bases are TGTGCCAGCAGCTTAAGGCTGGCGGGAGGGGACACCGGGGAGCTGTTTTTT. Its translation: CASSLRLAGGDTGELFF.

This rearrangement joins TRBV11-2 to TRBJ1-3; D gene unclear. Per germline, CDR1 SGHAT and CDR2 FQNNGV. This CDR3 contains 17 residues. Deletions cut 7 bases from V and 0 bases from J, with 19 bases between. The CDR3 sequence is CASTSLASPYSGNTIYF. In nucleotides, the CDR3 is TGTGCCAGCACCTCTTTAGCGAGTCCCTACTCTGGAAACACCATATATTTT. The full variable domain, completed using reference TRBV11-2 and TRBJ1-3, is EAGVAQSPRYKIIEKRQSVAFWCNPISGHATLYWYQQILGQGPKLLIQFQNNGVVDDSQLPKDRFSAERLKGVDSTLKIQPAKLEDSAVYLCASTSLASPYSGNTIYFGEGSWLTVV.

In DNA form, the CDR3 reads TGTGCCAGCCGGACAGGGGGCTCCTACGAGCAGTACTTC. It translates to CASRTGGSYEQYF. The V call is TRBV18, the J call TRBJ2-7; the match to TRBD1 covers 10 bases. V was pared by 8 bases and J by 0 bases, with 1 base of the junction left unmatched. CDR1 is KGHSH and CDR2 is LQKENI in the germline V gene. There are 13 residues in the CDR3.

The CDR3 loop is CASSLYLPVAAGDPYNEQFF. In DNA form, the CDR3 reads TGTGCCAGCAGCTTGTACCTTCCCGTCGCGGCGGGGGACCCCTACAATGAGCAGTTCTTC. The chain employs TRBV5-4 and TRBJ2-1; 7 positions match TRBD2. The germline V gene encodes CDR1 SGHNT and CDR2 YYREEE (reference sequence). V shed 1 base and J 2 bases; nucleotides not matched to a gene: 18. CDR3 length equals 20 residues.

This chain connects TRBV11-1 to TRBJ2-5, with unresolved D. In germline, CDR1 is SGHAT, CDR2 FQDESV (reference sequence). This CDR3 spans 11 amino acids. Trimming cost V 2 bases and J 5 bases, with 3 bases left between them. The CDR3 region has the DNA TGTGCCAGCAGCTTACGGGAGACCCAGTACTTC. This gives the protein CASSLRETQYF.

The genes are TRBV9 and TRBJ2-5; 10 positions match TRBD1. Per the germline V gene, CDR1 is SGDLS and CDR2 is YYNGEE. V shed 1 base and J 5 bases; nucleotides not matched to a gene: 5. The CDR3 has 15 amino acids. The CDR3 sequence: CASSVSRTGGETQYF. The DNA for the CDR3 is TGTGCCAGCAGCGTATCCCGGACAGGGGGGGAGACCCAGTACTTC.

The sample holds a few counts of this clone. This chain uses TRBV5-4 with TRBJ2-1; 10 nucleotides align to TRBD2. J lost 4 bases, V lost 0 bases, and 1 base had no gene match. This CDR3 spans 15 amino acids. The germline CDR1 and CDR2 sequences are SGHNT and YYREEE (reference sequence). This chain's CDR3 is CASSLGSGGYNEQFF. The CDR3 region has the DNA TGTGCCAGCAGCTTGGGTAGCGGGGGGTACAATGAGCAGTTCTTC.

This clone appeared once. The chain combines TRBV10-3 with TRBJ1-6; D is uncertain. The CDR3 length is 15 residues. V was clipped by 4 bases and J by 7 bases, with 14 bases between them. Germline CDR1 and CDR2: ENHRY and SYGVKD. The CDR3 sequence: CAISGFAGANSPLHF. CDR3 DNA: TGTGCCATCAGTGGCTTCGCGGGCGCAAATTCACCCCTCCACTTT.

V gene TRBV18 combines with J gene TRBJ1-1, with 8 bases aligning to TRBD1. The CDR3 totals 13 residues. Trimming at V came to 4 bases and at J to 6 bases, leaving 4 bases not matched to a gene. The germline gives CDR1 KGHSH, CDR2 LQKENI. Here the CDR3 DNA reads TGTGCCAGCTCACGGGAGGACAGGGCTGAAGCTTTCTTT. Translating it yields CASSREDRAEAFF.

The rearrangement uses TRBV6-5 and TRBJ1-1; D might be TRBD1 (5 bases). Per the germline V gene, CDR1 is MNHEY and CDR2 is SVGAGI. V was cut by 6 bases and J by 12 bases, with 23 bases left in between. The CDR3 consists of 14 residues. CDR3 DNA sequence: TGTGCCAGCAGGATACCCGGGGGGATTGGGGAGTCTTTCTTT. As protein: CASRIPGGIGESFF.

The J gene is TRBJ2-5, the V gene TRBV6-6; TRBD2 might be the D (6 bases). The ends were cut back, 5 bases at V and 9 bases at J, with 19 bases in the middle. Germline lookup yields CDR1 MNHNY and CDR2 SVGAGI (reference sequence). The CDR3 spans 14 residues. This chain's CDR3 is CASSPVGGGGAQYF. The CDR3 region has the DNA TGTGCCAGCAGTCCTGTGGGAGGCGGTGGGGCCCAGTACTTC.

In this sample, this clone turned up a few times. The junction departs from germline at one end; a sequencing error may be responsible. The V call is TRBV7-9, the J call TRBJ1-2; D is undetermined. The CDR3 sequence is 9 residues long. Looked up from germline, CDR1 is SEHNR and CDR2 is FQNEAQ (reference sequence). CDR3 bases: TGTTCCAGCAGCTCCCCCGGGGAATTC. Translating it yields CSSSSPGEF.

DNA for the CDR3: TGTGCCAGTAGTAACTTACAGGAAAATTCACCCCTCCACTTT. It translates to CASSNLQENSPLHF. The V call is TRBV19, the J call TRBJ1-6; perhaps TRBD1 as D (5 bases). The CDR3 contains 14 residues. V lost 4 bases to trimming and J lost 7 bases, with 11 bases between them. CDR1 is LNHDA, CDR2 SQIVND, per germline (reference sequence).

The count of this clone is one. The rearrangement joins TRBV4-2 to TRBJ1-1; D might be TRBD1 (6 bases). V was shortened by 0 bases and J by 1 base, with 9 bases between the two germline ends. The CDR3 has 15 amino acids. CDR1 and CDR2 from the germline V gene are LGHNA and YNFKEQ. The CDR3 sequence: CASSQEGQRNTEAFF. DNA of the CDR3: TGTGCCAGCAGCCAAGAAGGACAGAGGAACACTGAAGCTTTCTTT.

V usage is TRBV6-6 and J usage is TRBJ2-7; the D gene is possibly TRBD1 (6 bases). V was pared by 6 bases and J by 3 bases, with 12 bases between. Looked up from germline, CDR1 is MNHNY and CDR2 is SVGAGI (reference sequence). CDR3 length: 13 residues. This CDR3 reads CASRGQTLYEQYF. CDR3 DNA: TGTGCCAGCAGGGGACAAACCCTCTACGAGCAGTACTTC.